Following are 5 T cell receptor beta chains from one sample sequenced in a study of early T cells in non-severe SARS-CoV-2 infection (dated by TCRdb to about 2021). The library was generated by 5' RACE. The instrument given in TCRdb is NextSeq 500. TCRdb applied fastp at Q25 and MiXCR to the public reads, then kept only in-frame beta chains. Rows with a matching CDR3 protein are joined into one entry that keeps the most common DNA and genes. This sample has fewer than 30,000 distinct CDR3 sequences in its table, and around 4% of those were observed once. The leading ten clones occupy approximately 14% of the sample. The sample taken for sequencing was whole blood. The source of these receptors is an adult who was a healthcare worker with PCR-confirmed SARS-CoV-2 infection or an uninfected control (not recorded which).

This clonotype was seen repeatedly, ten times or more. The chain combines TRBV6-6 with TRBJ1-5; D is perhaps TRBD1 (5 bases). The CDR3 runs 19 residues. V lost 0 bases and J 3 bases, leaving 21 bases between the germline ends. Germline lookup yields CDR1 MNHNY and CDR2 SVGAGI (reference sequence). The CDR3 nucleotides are TGTGCCAGCAGTTACTCGAAATTTATTTCCGGACATATCAATCAGCCCCAGCATTTT. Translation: CASSYSKFISGHINQPQHF.

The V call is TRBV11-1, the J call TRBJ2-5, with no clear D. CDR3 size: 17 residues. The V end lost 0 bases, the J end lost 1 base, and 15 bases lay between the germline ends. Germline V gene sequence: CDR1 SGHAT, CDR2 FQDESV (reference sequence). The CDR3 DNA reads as TGTGCCAGCAGCTTAGCCGAGACGAGACATCTCCAAGAGACCCAGTACTTC. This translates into CASSLAETRHLQETQYF.

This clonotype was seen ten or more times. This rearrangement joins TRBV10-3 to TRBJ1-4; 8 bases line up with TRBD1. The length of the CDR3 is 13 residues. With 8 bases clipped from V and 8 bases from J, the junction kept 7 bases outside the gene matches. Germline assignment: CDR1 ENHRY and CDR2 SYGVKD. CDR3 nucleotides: TGTGCCATCGGGTCAGGGGGCGAAGAAAAACTGTTTTTT. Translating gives CAIGSGGEEKLFF.

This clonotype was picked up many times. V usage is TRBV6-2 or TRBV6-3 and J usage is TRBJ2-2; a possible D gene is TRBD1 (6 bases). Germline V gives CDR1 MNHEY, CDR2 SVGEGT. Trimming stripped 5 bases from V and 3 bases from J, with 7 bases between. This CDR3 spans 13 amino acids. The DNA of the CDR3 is TGTGCCAGCAGTAGGACAGACACCGGGGAGCTGTTTTTT. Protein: CASSRTDTGELFF.

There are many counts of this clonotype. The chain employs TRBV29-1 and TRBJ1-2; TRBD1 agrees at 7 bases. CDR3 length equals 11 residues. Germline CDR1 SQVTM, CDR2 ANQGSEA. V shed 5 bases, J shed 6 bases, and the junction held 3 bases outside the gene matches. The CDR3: CSVRDSDGYTF. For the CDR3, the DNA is TGCAGCGTTAGGGACAGTGATGGCTACACCTTC.